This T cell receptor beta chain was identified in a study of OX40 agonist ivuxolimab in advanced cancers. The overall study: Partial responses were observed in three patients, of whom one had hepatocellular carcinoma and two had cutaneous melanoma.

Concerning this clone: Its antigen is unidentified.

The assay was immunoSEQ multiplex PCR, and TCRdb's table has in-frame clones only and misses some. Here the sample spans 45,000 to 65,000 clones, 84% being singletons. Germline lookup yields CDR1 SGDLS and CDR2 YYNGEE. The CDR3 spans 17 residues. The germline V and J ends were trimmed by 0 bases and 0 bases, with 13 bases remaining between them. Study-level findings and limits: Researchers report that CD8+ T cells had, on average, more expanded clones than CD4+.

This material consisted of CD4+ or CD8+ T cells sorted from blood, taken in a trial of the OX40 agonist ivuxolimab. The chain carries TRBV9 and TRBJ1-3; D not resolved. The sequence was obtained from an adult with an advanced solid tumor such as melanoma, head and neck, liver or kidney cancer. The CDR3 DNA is TGTGCCAGCAGCGTAGGAGCCGGCAAGAGCTCTGGAAACACCATATATTTT. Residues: CASSVGAGKSSGNTIYF.